This T cell receptor beta chain came from a study of blood T cell repertoires in COVID-19. Study background: Acute and convalescent COVID-19 specimens originated in the United States, Italy and Spain. T cells, B-cell-depleted T cells, or PBMCs provided the cDNA or gDNA that served as material.

The CDR3 is 11 residues long. Trimming cost V 6 bases and J 7 bases, with 9 bases left between them. The germline V gene encodes CDR1 SNHLY and CDR2 FYNNEI. Source study methods: Reference gene primer amplification yielded estimated nucleated cell counts. The method was immunoSEQ multiplex PCR; TCRdb's version includes in-frame clones alone and lacks a portion of them. That table gives V, J and clone size, and the DNA gave D and trimming. Of roughly 140,000 clones listed, less than 85% were seen once; the top ten hold approximately 9%. The genes are TRBV2 and TRBJ1-1; the D is unclear. This TCR was recovered from a woman of 80 years or more in a cohort sampled during active or convalescent COVID-19. Material for sequencing was peripheral blood. CDR3 DNA sequence: TGTGCCAGCAGAACAGTGAATGAAGCTTTCTTT. Its protein is CASRTVNEAFF.